This T cell receptor (beta chain) is from a study of identifying expanded T cells in peripheral blood. General study findings and limits: Differentially abundant clones: about 1.3 between replicates, around 16 at around 14 days, roughly 18 at four. Clone count variance between two-week samples rose with total template count.

Produced via immunoSEQ multiplex PCR; TCRdb's table is partial and in-frame only. Of 85,000 to 100,000 clones in the sample, approximately 90% were seen once. Germline V CDR1 and CDR2: MNHEY, SVGAGI. V was trimmed by 0 bases and J by 7 bases, leaving 13 bases between them. The CDR3 contains 14 residues. Healthy donors had no documented immune events, such as infections, while sampled. A word on this clone: Its antigen is still unknown.

This chain uses TRBV6-5 with TRBJ2-7; the D is unclear. This TCR derives from a person aged 18-69 years in good health. The sample was blood. CDR3 in DNA: TGTGCCAGCAGTTACTCTTATGGGGTGAGGGAGCAGTACTTC. The encoded protein is CASSYSYGVREQYF.